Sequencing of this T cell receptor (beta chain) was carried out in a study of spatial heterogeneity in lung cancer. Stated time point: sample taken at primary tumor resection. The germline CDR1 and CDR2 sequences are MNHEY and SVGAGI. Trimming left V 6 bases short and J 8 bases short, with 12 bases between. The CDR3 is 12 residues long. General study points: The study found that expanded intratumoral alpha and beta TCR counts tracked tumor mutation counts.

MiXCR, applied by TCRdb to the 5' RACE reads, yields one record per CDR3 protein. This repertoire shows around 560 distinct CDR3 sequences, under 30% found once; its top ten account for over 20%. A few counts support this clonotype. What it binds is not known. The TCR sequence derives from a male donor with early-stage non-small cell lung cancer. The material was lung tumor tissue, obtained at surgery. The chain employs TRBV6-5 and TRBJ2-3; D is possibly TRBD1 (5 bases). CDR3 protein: CASRSDTGTQYF. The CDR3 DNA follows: TGTGCCAGCAGGTCGGACACCGGTACGCAGTATTTT.